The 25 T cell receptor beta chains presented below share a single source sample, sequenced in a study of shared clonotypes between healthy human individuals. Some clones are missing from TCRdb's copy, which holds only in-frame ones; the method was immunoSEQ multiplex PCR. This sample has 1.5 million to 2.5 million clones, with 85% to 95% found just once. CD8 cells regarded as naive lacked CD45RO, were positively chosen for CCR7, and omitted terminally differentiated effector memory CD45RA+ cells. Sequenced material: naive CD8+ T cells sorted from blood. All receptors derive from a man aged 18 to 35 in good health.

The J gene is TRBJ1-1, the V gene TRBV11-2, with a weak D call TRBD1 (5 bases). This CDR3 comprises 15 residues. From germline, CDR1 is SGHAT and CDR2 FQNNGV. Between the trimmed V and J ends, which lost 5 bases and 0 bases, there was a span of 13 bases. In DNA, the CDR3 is TGTGCCAGCAGCCAACCGGGACGTTTGAACACTGAAGCTTTCTTT. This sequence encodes CASSQPGRLNTEAFF.

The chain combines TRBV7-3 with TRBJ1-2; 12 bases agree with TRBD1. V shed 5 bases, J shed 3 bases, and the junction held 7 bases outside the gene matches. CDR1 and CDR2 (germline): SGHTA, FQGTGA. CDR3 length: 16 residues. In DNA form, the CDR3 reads TGTGCCAGCAGCCCCCGGGACAGGGGGCGCGACTATGGCTACACCTTC. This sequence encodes CASSPRDRGRDYGYTF.

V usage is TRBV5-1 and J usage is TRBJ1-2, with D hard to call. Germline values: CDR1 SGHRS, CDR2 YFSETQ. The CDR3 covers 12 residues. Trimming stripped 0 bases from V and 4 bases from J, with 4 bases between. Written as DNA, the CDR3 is TGCGCCAGCAGCTTGGCCAGCTATGGCTACACCTTC. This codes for CASSLASYGYTF.

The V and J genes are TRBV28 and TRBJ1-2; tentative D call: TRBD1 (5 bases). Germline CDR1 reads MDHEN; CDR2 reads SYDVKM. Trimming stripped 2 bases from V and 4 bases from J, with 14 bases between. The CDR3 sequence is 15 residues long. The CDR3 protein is CASSLPRDETYGYTF. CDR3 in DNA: TGTGCCAGCAGTTTACCGCGGGACGAGACCTATGGCTACACCTTC.

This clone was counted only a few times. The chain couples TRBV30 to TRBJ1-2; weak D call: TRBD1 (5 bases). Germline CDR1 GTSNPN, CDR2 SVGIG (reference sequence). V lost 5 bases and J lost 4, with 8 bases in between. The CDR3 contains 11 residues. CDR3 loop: CAWQGFYGYTF. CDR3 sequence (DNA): TGTGCCTGGCAGGGATTCTATGGCTACACCTTC.

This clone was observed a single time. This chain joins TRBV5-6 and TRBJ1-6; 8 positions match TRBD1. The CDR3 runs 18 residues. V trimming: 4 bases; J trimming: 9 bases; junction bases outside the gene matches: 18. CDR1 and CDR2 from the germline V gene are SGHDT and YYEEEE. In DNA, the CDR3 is TGTGCCAGCAGCCCGGACAGGGCGGGCCTAGGGGGTTTTTCACCCCTCCACTTT. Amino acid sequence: CASSPDRAGLGGFSPLHF.

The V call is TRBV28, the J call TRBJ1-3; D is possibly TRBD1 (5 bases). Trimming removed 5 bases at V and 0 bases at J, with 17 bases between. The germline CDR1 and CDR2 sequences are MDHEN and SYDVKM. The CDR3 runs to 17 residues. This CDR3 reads CASSTDRTKGSGNTIYF. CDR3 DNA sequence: TGTGCCAGCAGTACCGACAGAACTAAGGGCTCTGGAAACACCATATATTTT.

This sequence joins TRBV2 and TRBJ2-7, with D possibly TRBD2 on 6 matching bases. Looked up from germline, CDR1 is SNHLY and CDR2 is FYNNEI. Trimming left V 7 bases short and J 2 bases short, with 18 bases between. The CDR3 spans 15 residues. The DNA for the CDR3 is TGTGCCAGCAAAGAGAGTAGCGGAGCAACCTACGAGCAGTACTTC. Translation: CASKESSGATYEQYF.

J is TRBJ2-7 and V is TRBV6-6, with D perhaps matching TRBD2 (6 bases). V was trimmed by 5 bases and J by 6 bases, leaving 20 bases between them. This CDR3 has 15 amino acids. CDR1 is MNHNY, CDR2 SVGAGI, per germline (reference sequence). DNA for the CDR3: TGTGCCAGCAGTGCCCTTGGGGGACTTTTCTCCGAGCAGTACTTC. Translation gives CASSALGGLFSEQYF.

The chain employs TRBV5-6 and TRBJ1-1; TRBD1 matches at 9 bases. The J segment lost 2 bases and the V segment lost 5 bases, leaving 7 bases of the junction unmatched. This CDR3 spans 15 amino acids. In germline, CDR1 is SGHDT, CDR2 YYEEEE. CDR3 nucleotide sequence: TGTGCCAGCAGATCCGGGACAGGGATCAACACTGAAGCTTTCTTT. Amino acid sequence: CASRSGTGINTEAFF.

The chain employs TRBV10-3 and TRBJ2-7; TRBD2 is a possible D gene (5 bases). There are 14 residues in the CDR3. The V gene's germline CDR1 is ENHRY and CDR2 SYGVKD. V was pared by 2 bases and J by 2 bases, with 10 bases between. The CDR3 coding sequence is TGTGCCATCAGTGAGGACACCGGGGCCTACGAGCAGTACTTC. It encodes CAISEDTGAYEQYF.

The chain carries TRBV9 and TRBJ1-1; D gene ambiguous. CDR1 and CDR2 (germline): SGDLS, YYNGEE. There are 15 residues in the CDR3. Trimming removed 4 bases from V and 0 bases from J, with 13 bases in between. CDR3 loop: CASSPWEEMNTEAFF. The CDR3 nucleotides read TGTGCCAGCAGCCCCTGGGAGGAGATGAACACTGAAGCTTTCTTT.

DNA of the CDR3: TGTGCCAGCAGTTTACAGGCAGGGGGAGAGATACCTAATGAAAAACTGTTTTTT. As protein: CASSLQAGGEIPNEKLFF. This chain uses TRBV27 with TRBJ1-4, with TRBD1 matching over 7 bases. V shed 2 bases and J 3 bases; nucleotides not matched to a gene: 12. CDR1 and CDR2 from the germline V gene are MNHEY and SMNVEV (reference sequence). This CDR3 region has 18 residues.

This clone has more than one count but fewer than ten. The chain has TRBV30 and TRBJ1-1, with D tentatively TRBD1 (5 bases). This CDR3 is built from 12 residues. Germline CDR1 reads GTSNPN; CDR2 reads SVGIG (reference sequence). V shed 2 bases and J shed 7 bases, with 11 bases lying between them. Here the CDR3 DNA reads TGTGCCTGGAGTTTGGGGACCAGTGAAGCTTTCTTT. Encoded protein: CAWSLGTSEAFF.

The DNA for the CDR3 is TGTGCCAGCAGCGACGACAGGGCTGACGAGCAGTACTTC. This codes for CASSDDRADEQYF. The chain links TRBV13 to TRBJ2-7; 7 bases match TRBD1. Germline trimming cut 5 bases from V and 5 bases from J; bases unmatched to any gene: 6. The CDR3 contains 13 residues. Germline V gene lookup returns CDR1 PRHDT and CDR2 FYEKMQ (reference sequence). The full variable domain, its missing parts supplied by reference TRBV13 and TRBJ2-7, is AAGVIQSPRHLIKEKRETATLKCYPIPRHDTVYWYQQGPGQDPQFLISFYEKMQSDKGSIPDRFSAQQFSDYHSELNMSSLELGDSALYFCASSDDRADEQYFGPGTRLTVT.

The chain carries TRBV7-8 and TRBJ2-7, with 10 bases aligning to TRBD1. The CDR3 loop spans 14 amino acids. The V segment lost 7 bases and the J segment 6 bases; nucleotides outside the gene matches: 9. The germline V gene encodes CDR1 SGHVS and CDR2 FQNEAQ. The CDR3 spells CASTTPGQGSEQYF. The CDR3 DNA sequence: TGTGCCAGCACCACTCCGGGACAGGGGAGCGAGCAGTACTTC. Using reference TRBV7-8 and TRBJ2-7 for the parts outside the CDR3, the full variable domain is GAGVSQSPRYKVAKRGQDVALRCDPISGHVSLFWYQQALGQGPEFLTYFQNEAQLDKSGLPSDRFFAERPEGSVSTLKIQRTQQEDSAVYLCASTTPGQGSEQYFGPGTRLTVT.

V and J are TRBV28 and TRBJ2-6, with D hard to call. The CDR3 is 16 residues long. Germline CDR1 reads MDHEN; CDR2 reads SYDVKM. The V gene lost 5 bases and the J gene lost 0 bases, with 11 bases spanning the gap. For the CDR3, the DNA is TGTGCCAGCAGTCCCCTTCCGGGCTCTGGGGCCAACGTCCTGACTTTC. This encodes CASSPLPGSGANVLTF.

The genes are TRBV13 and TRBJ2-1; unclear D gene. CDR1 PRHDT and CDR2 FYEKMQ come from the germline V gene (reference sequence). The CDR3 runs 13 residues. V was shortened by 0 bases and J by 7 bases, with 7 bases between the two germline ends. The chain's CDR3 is CASSLGGRNEQFF. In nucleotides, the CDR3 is TGTGCCAGCAGCTTAGGTGGGCGGAATGAGCAGTTCTTC.

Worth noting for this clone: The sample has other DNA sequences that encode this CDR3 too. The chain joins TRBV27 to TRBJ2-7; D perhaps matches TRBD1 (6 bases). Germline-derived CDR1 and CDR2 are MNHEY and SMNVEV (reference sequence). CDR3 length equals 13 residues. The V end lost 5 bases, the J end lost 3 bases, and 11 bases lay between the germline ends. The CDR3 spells CASSLETGYEQYF. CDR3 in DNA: TGTGCCAGCAGTCTGGAGACAGGCTACGAGCAGTACTTC.

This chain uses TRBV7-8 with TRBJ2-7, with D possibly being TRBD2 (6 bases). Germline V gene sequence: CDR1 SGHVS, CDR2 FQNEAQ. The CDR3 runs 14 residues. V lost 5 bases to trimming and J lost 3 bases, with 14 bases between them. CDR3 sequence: CASSPIRDFYEQYF. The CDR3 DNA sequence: TGTGCCAGCAGCCCTATCCGGGACTTCTACGAGCAGTACTTC.

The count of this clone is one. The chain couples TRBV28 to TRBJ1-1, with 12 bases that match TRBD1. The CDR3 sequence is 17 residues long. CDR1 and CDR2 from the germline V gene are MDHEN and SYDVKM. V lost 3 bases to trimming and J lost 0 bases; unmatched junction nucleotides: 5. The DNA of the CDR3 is TGTGCCAGCAGTTTTCGGGACAGGGGGCCGTTGAACACTGAAGCTTTCTTT. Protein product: CASSFRDRGPLNTEAFF.

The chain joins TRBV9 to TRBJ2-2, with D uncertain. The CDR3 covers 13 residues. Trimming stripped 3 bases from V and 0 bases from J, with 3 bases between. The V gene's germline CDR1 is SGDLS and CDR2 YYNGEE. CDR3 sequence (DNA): TGTGCCAGCAGCGGAACGAACACCGGGGAGCTGTTTTTT. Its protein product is CASSGTNTGELFF.

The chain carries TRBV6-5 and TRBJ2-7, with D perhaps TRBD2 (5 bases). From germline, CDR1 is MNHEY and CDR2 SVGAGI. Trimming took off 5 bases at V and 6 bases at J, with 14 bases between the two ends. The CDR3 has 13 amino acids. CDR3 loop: CASSPDFSGEQYF. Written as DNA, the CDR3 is TGTGCCAGCAGTCCGGACTTCTCGGGCGAGCAGTACTTC.

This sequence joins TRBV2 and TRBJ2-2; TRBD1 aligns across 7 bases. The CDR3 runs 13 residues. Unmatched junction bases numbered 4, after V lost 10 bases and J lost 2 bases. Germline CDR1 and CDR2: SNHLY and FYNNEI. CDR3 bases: TGTGCCACGACAGGGATTAACACCGGGGAGCTGTTTTTT. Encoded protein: CATTGINTGELFF. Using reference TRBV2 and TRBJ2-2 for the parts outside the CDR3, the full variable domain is EPEVTQTPSHQVTQMGQEVILRCVPISNHLYFYWYRQILGQKVEFLVSFYNNEISEKSEIFDDQFSVERPDGSNFTLKIRSTKLEDSAMYFCATTGINTGELFFGEGSRLTVL.

The DNA for the CDR3 is TGTGCCAGCTCACCACATCCTAGCAGCATGGCGTACGAGCAGTACTTC. Protein sequence: CASSPHPSSMAYEQYF. The chain joins TRBV18 to TRBJ2-7; possibly TRBD2 for D (5 bases). The CDR3 is made up of 16 amino acids. V gave up 1 base and J gave up 4 bases, with 17 bases separating them. Germline V gene lookup returns CDR1 KGHSH and CDR2 LQKENI.